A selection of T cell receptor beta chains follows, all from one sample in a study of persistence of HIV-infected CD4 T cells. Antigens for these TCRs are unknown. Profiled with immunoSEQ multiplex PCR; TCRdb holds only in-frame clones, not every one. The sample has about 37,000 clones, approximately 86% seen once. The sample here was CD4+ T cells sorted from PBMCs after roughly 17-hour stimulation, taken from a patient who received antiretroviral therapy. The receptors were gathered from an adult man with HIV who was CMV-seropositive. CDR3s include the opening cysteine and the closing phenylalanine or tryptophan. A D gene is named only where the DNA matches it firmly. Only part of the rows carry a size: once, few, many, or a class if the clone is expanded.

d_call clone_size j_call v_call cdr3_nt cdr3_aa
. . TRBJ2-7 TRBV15 TGTGCCACCAGCAGAGATCACAGATCCTACGAGCAGTACTTC CATSRDHRSYEQYF
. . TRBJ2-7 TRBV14 TGTGCCAGCAGCCAAGGTAGGGCCGAGCAGTACTTC CASSQGRAEQYF
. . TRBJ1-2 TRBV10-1 TGCGCCAGCAGTGAGTCCGGGAGTCATGGCTACACCTTC CASSESGSHGYTF
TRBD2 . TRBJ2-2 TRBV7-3 TGTGCCAGCAGCTCACGACTAGCGGGAGCCGGGGAGCTGTTTTTT CASSSRLAGAGELFF
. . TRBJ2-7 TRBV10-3 TGTGCCATCAGTGATTCACTCTCCTCCTACGAGCAGTACTTC CAISDSLSSYEQYF
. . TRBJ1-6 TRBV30 TGTGCCTGGAGCACAGGGATTTGGGATTCACCCCTCCACTTT CAWSTGIWDSPLHF
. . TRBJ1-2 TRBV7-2 TGTGCCAGCAGCTCACAGACGGGGGCTCCCTATGGCTACACCTTC CASSSQTGAPYGYTF
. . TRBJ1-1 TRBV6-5 TGTGCCAGCAGTTACTATCCCGGGACAGAAGCTTTCTTT CASSYYPGTEAFF
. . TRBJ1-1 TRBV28 TGTGCCAGCAGTAAAGCCGGCGGGACCACTGAAGCTTTCTTT CASSKAGGTTEAFF
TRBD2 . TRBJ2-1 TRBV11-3 TGTGCCAGCAGCTTAGACCCTAGCGGGAGTAGGAATGAGCAGTTCTTC CASSLDPSGSRNEQFF
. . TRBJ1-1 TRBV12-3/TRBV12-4 TGTGCCAGCGGTTTTTTGAACACTGAAGCTTTCTTT CASGFLNTEAFF
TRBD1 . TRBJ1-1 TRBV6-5 TGTGCCAGCAGTTCCCCGGGACAGAAGACTGAAGCTTTCTTT CASSSPGQKTEAFF
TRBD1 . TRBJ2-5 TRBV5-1 TGCGCCAGCAGCTCCGGGACAGCCCAAGAGACCCAGTACTTC CASSSGTAQETQYF
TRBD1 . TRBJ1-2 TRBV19 TGTGCCAGTTCTCGTTTCTCGGGACAGGGGATAGGTGGCTACACCTTC CASSRFSGQGIGGYTF
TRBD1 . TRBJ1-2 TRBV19 TGTGCCAGTAGTCTCGGACAGGGGATGGGTGGCTACACCTTC CASSLGQGMGGYTF
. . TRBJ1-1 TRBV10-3 TGTGCCATCAGTGAAAGGGAGAGGTATATTGAAGCTTTCTTT CAISERERYIEAFF
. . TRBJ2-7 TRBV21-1 TGTGCCAGCAGCAAAGTTAATCGGCAGATACCATCCTACGAGCAGTACTTC CASSKVNRQIPSYEQYF
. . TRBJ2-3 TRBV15 TGTGCCACCAGCAGAGGCACAGATACGCAGTATTTT CATSRGTDTQYF
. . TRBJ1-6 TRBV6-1 TGTGCCAGCAGTGACCCCGCACCCCTCCACTTT CASSDPAPLHF
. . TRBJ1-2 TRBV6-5 TGTGCCGCGGGACGGACAGTTAACTATGGCTACACCTTC CAAGRTVNYGYTF
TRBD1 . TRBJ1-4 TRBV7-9 TGTGCCAGCAGCCCCTGGGAGCAGGGGGGCCTAACTAATGAAAAACTGTTTTTT CASSPWEQGGLTNEKLFF
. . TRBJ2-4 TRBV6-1 TGTGCCAGCAGTGAAGGGGGGACACTAGCCAAAAACATTCAGTACTTC CASSEGGTLAKNIQYF
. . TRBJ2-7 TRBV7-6 TGTGCCAGCAGCGCGCTCAGGGGCCGAAACATTTACGAGCAGTACTTC CASSALRGRNIYEQYF
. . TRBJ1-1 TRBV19 TGTGCCAGTACTTTCGTCTCAGGGTGGACTGAAGCTTTCTTT CASTFVSGWTEAFF
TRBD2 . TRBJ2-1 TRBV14 TGTGCCAGCAGCCCCTTGGGACTAGCGGACAATGAGCAGTTCTTC CASSPLGLADNEQFF
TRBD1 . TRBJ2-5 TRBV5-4 TGTGCCAGCAGCGGAATACAGGGGTCCCAAGAGACCCAGTACTTC CASSGIQGSQETQYF
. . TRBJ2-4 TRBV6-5 TGTGCCAGCATGGCGTTCACAGTAAGGGTAAACATTCAGTACTTC CASMAFTVRVNIQYF
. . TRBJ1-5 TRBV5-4 TGTGCCAGCAGCACTAACCCGTCAACAGGGCAGCCCCAGCATTTT CASSTNPSTGQPQHF
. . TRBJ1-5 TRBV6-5 TGTGCCAGCAGTCCGGACCCGGATCAGCCCCAGCATTTT CASSPDPDQPQHF
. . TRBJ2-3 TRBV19 TGTGCCAGTAGACCCAGGGGGGGGGCAGATACGCAGTATTTT CASRPRGGADTQYF
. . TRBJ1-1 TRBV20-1 TGCAGTGCTAGTCAGCCGACGAACACTGAAGCTTTCTTT CSASQPTNTEAFF
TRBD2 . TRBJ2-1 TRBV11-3 TGTGCCAGCAGCCGACAGACTAGCGGGGGGGACAACGAGCAGTTCTTC CASSRQTSGGDNEQFF
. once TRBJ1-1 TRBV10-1 TGCGCCAGCAGTGAGTCTAGGGGGTTTGGAAACACTGAAGCTTTCTTT CASSESRGFGNTEAFF
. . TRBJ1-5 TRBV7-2 TGTGCCAGCAGCACCCAGGGGATCCGGAGCAATCAGCCCCAGCATTTT CASSTQGIRSNQPQHF
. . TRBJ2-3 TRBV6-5 TGTGCCAGCAGTCAACTAGATACGCAGTATTTT CASSQLDTQYF
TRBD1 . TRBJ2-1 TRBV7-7 TGTGCCAGCAGCTTAGAGGGGGCCACCTACAATGAGCAGTTCTTC CASSLEGATYNEQFF
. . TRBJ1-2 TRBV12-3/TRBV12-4 TGTGCCAGCAGTTCTCTAAGGGGGTATGGCTACACCTTC CASSSLRGYGYTF
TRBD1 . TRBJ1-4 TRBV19 TGTGCCAGTAGACAAAGACAGGGCGGTGAAAAACTGTTTTTT CASRQRQGGEKLFF
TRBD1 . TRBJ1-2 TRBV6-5 TGTGCCAGCAGCCGCCGACAGGGAGCTAACTATGGCTACACCTTC CASSRRQGANYGYTF
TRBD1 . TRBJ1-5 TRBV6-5 TGTGCCAGCAGTTACAGGGCAGGGGGAGGTCAGCCCCAGCATTTT CASSYRAGGGQPQHF
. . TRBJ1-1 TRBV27 TGTGCCAGCAGTTTATCCCCAGCAGGGAAAAACACTGAAGCTTTCTTT CASSLSPAGKNTEAFF
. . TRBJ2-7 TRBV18 TGTGCCAGCTCACCGGGGCAAATATACGAGCAGTACTTC CASSPGQIYEQYF